The source of this TCR beta chain is a study of T-cell memory formation after mild COVID-19. General study results and limits: Chiefly within CM and EM were the contracting CD4+ clones; CD8+ ones were within EMRA. Contracting clones, day 15 to 85, had balanced CD4/CD8, and later expanders favored CD4+. Pre-infection memory already had some responding clones, implying cross-reactive memory joined.

Comment on this clonotype: Its target is not known.

The CDR3 spans 18 residues. V trimming: 3 bases; J trimming: 8 bases; junction bases outside the gene matches: 17. Germline loops: CDR1 KGHSH, CDR2 LQKENI. TCRalpha and TCRbeta libraries used 5'RACE with constant-segment primers and UMIs. TCRdb redid the calling of the 5' RACE reads with MiXCR, one entry per CDR3 protein. The data contain 200,000 to 300,000 distinct CDR3 sequences, 8% to 9.5% of them singletons. The chain links TRBV18 to TRBJ2-4; 9 bases map to TRBD1. The receptor was derived from a man aged 18 to 30 who had mild COVID-19 (a few samples of this study predate the infection). Cell type and time point are not known. What was sequenced was PBMCs or a T cell subset sorted from them (not recorded which). The CDR3: CASSPPPGQGAPVDIQYF. The CDR3 DNA sequence: TGTGCCAGCTCACCTCCGCCGGGACAGGGCGCCCCGGTTGACATTCAGTACTTC.